These 2 T cell receptor beta chains were sequenced from one sample in a study of blood T cell repertoires in COVID-19 (dated by TCRdb to 2020 to 2022). The method behind the library was the immunoSEQ multiplex PCR assay. Held by TCRdb, this immuneACCESS table contains in-frame sequences only and omits some clones. Under half of the omission traces to an unresolved V gene where checked; the cause of the rest is unknown. Across this sample there are 90,000 to 130,000 clones, with approximately 80% seen only once. In total, the top ten clones hold approximately 0.75% of the sample. The sample was peripheral blood. The receptors were sampled from a woman aged 70-85 years with acute or convalescent COVID-19.

In its sample, this clone was seen once. The chain links TRBV5-1 to TRBJ2-7; weak D call: TRBD2 (6 bases). Trimming removed 0 bases from V and 4 bases from J, with 14 bases in between. CDR3 length: 15 amino acids. The germline V gene encodes CDR1 SGHRS and CDR2 YFSETQ. CDR3 sequence: CASSLGGGTHYEQYF. The CDR3 DNA follows: TGCGCCAGCAGCTTGGGCGGCGGGACCCATTACGAGCAGTACTTC.

CDR3: CASSNLGGYTQYF. DNA of the CDR3: TGTGCCAGCAGTAACCTAGGCGGGTATACGCAGTATTTT. The chain recombines TRBV12-3 or TRBV12-4 with TRBJ2-3; TRBD2 is a possible D gene (5 bases). The CDR3 consists of 13 residues. V lost 5 bases to trimming and J lost 7 bases, with 13 bases between them.